This T cell receptor (beta chain) was captured in a study of CD8+CD57+ T cells in acquired aplastic anemia. In its sample, this clonotype was seen a few times. The use of genomic DNA as template underpinned the TCR beta VDJ and CDR3 profiling. MiXCR was run by TCRdb on the reads, yielding one entry per CDR3 protein. The sample yields 150,000 to 200,000 distinct CDR3 sequences, 64% seen once. V shed 4 bases and J 5 bases; nucleotides not matched to a gene: 13. The CDR3 runs 17 residues. Germline values: CDR1 PRHDT, CDR2 FYEKMQ (reference sequence). V gene TRBV13 combines with J gene TRBJ2-3; 9 nucleotides align to TRBD1. The specimen sequenced was sorted CD4+, CD8+, or CD8+CD57+ T cells (not recorded which) from PBMCs. This clonotype was obtained from a human donor with severe aplastic anemia or a healthy control (not recorded which). DNA of the CDR3: TGTGCCAGCAGCTCAGGGGCGGACAGGGGTTCGGAAGATACGCAGTATTTT. This sequence encodes CASSSGADRGSEDTQYF.